One and the same sample provided the 19 T cell receptor beta chains below, sequenced in a study of T-cell reconstitution after alpha-beta-depleted transplantation in children. Construction of the TCRbeta library involved unique molecular identifiers. TCRdb processed the PCR reads anew with MiXCR; each CDR3 protein has one entry. Here the sample spans fewer than 700,000 distinct CDR3 sequences, under 15% being singletons. The input for sequencing was PBMCs, mostly from graft donor cells, taken 360 days after TCRalphabeta/CD19-depleted stem cell transplant. These receptors all stem from a male patient aged 10 to 17 who had a stem cell transplant for acute myeloid leukemia, so the T cells may come from the graft donor.

The chain combines TRBV11-1 with TRBJ1-3; D might be TRBD1 (5 bases). The ends were cut back, 5 bases at V and 2 bases at J, with 10 bases in the middle. Per germline, CDR1 SGHAT and CDR2 FQDESV (reference sequence). CDR3 size: 14 residues. The chain's CDR3 is CASSPWGAGNTIYF. The CDR3 region has the DNA TGTGCCAGCAGCCCCTGGGGGGCTGGAAACACCATATATTTT.

The CDR3 loop is CSAAGQGLIYEQYF. The CDR3 DNA follows: TGCAGTGCTGCGGGACAGGGACTGATCTACGAGCAGTACTTC. The V and J genes are TRBV20-1 and TRBJ2-7; TRBD1 matches at 9 bases. Germline V lookup: CDR1 DFQATT, CDR2 SNEGSKA (reference sequence). V was pared by 5 bases and J by 3 bases, with 8 bases of the junction left unmatched. This CDR3 has 14 amino acids.

This clonotype has a handful of counts. The chain couples TRBV4-3 to TRBJ2-1; the match to TRBD2 covers 15 bases. Losses at the gene ends were 3 bases for V and 8 bases for J; bases not matched to a gene: 14. Looked up from germline, CDR1 is LGHNA and CDR2 is YSLEER. The CDR3 consists of 19 residues. As DNA, the CDR3 is TGCGCCAGCAGCCATGAACTAGGACTAGCGGGAGGGCTTTCGGATGAGCAGTTCTTC. Protein: CASSHELGLAGGLSDEQFF.

This clonotype was detected only a few times. This sequence joins TRBV7-9 and TRBJ2-3; tentatively, D is TRBD2 (6 bases). Germline CDR1 is SEHNR and CDR2 is FQNEAQ (reference sequence). The length of the CDR3 is 16 residues. V gave up 0 bases and J gave up 4 bases, with 14 bases separating them. The CDR3 nucleotides read TGTGCCAGCAGCTTAGCGCTCCGTCCGGGAGCAGATACGCAGTATTTT. This encodes CASSLALRPGADTQYF.

This clonotype came up many times. As DNA, the CDR3 is TGTGCCAGCACCCGATTCGCAGATACGCAGTATTTT. Amino acid sequence: CASTRFADTQYF. The J gene is TRBJ2-3, the V gene TRBV28; no clear D gene. The CDR3 runs to 12 residues. V dropped 7 bases and J dropped 4 bases, with 9 bases sitting between them. The germline V gene encodes CDR1 MDHEN and CDR2 SYDVKM.

This clonotype was detected only a few times. The chain couples TRBV29-1 to TRBJ2-3; 11 bases align to TRBD1. This CDR3 is built from 18 residues. Losses at the gene ends were 3 bases for V and 1 base for J; bases not matched to a gene: 12. The germline CDR1 and CDR2 sequences are SQVTM and ANQGSEA. Here the CDR3 DNA reads TGCAGCGTTGAGAGGACAGGGGGCGCGGGGGCGGGCACAGATACGCAGTATTTT. Protein product: CSVERTGGAGAGTDTQYF.

The chain combines TRBV7-2 with TRBJ2-3, with D possibly being TRBD2 (5 bases). V gave up 5 bases and J gave up 4 bases, with 10 bases separating them. The V gene's germline CDR1 is SGHTA and CDR2 FQGNSA. The CDR3 has 13 residues. CDR3 sequence reads: CASSLSRADTQYF. Written as DNA, the CDR3 is TGTGCCAGCAGCCTCTCGAGGGCAGATACGCAGTATTTT.

Ten or more counts support this clonotype. The chain is built from TRBV12-3 or TRBV12-4 and TRBJ1-1; 10 nucleotides align to TRBD1. This CDR3 comprises 14 residues. Trimming took 6 bases from V and 7 from J; bases not matched to a gene: 8. The CDR3 coding sequence is TGTGCCAGCAGCCAGACAGGGGGCCCCTTTGAAGCTTTCTTT. Amino acid sequence: CASSQTGGPFEAFF.

The chain has TRBV18 and TRBJ2-5; tentatively, D is TRBD1 (7 bases). V was cut by 3 bases and J by 1 base, with 24 bases left in between. Germline V gives CDR1 KGHSH, CDR2 LQKENI. CDR3 length equals 19 residues. The CDR3 sequence: CASSPALSYRGTAQETQYF. CDR3 coding DNA: TGTGCCAGCTCACCCGCACTCAGCTACCGGGGGACAGCCCAAGAGACCCAGTACTTC.

The chain carries TRBV4-2 and TRBJ2-5; unclear D gene. V dropped 0 bases and J dropped 4 bases, with 9 bases sitting between them. This CDR3 has 14 residues. Germline V CDR1 and CDR2: LGHNA, YNFKEQ. CDR3 DNA: TGTGCCAGCAGCCAAGATAAGGGTCGAGAGACCCAGTACTTC. It translates to CASSQDKGRETQYF.

There are a few counts of this clonotype. This chain links TRBV7-8 with TRBJ2-7, with a weak D call TRBD2 (6 bases). Germline lookup yields CDR1 SGHVS and CDR2 FQNEAQ. CDR3 length equals 17 residues. Trimming cost V 4 bases and J 0 bases, with 19 bases left between them. CDR3 in amino acids: CASSSLLEGAPSYEQYF. In nucleotides, the CDR3 is TGTGCCAGCAGCTCCCTCTTGGAGGGAGCGCCCTCCTACGAGCAGTACTTC.

The rearrangement links TRBV5-1 to TRBJ2-7; the D is unclear. Germline CDR1 is SGHRS and CDR2 is YFSETQ. The CDR3 is 14 residues long. The V gene lost 1 base and the J gene lost 2 bases, with 10 bases spanning the gap. This CDR3 is CASSLWVTTYEQYF. For the CDR3, the DNA is TGCGCCAGCAGCTTGTGGGTAACAACCTACGAGCAGTACTTC.

This clonotype was counted at least ten times. The rearrangement uses TRBV6-6 and TRBJ1-1; D gene unclear. The CDR3 consists of 13 residues. The V end lost 2 bases, the J end lost 7 bases, and 11 bases lay between the germline ends. Germline values: CDR1 MNHNY, CDR2 SVGAGI (reference sequence). Written as DNA, the CDR3 is TGTGCCAGCAGTTACGTAACGCGAAGTGAAGCTTTCTTT. It specifies CASSYVTRSEAFF.

This clonotype has just a few counts. The genes are TRBV7-2 and TRBJ2-1, with TRBD2 matching over 8 bases. The CDR3 sequence is 15 residues long. V was pared by 4 bases and J by 5 bases, with 7 bases of the junction left unmatched. Germline assignment: CDR1 SGHTA and CDR2 FQGNSA. DNA of the CDR3: TGTGCCAGCAGCTCTAACGGACTAGCCGACAATGAGCAGTTCTTC. Its translation is CASSSNGLADNEQFF.

This rearrangement joins TRBV7-9 to TRBJ1-2; no definite D call. Germline V gives CDR1 SEHNR, CDR2 FQNEAQ (reference sequence). This CDR3 has 16 residues. Trimming removed 1 base at V and 2 bases at J, with 14 bases between. The CDR3 spells CASSLDGGSLNYGYTF. CDR3 nucleotide sequence: TGTGCCAGCAGCTTAGATGGTGGCAGCTTAAACTATGGCTACACCTTC.

This clonotype has only a few counts. The V call is TRBV28, the J call TRBJ2-3; a possible D gene is TRBD2 (5 bases). This CDR3 has 15 amino acids. Looked up from germline, CDR1 is MDHEN and CDR2 is SYDVKM. Trimming cost V 3 bases and J 2 bases, with 12 bases left between them. CDR3 residues: CASSFGSLPTDTQYF. The CDR3 region has the DNA TGTGCCAGCAGTTTTGGGAGCTTACCCACAGATACGCAGTATTTT.

This clonotype was counted between two and nine times. The rearrangement uses TRBV20-1 and TRBJ2-1; 8 bases fit TRBD2. V shed 0 bases, J shed 2 bases, and the junction held 12 bases outside the gene matches. Looked up from germline, CDR1 is DFQATT and CDR2 is SNEGSKA (reference sequence). CDR3 length: 18 amino acids. The CDR3 spells CSARDRPPSGGPYNEQFF. The CDR3 DNA is TGCAGTGCTAGAGACCGGCCGCCCAGCGGGGGCCCCTACAATGAGCAGTTCTTC.

V gene TRBV6-2 or TRBV6-3 combines with J gene TRBJ2-4, with D perhaps TRBD1 (6 bases). The CDR3 length is 15 residues. Germline V CDR1 and CDR2: MNHEY, SVGEGT. Trimming shortened V by 6 bases and J by 3 bases, and 15 bases separated the two germline ends. CDR3 nucleotide sequence: TGTGCCAGCAGCTCGGGACAACCGAACAAAAACATTCAGTACTTC. Translated, it gives CASSSGQPNKNIQYF.

The rearrangement links TRBV4-2 to TRBJ2-1; maybe TRBD2 (6 bases). V was cut by 5 bases and J by 15 bases, with 20 bases left in between. Germline values: CDR1 LGHNA, CDR2 YNFKEQ. The length of the CDR3 is 13 residues. This CDR3 reads CASSGRNLTIPFF. DNA for the CDR3: TGTGCCAGCAGCGGGAGGAATCTCACCATTCCGTTCTTC.